The source of this TCR beta chain is a study of T-cell memory formation after mild COVID-19 (dated by TCRdb to about 2021). Looking at the study overall: Most TCR sequence clusters were specific to one of the two donors. Longitudinal TCRalpha and TCRbeta repertoire sequencing tracked T-cell clones expanding and contracting after mild COVID-19 in two donors. Two young, previously healthy adult volunteers made up the cohort, one male and one female.

Reads for this sample came from an Illumina NovaSeq 6000. Using 5'RACE with constant-segment primers, TCRalpha and TCRbeta cDNA libraries were constructed, with sample barcodes and unique molecular identifiers added in the process. RNA was extracted from every sample with Trizol reagent. Library amplification was performed in two PCR steps, and a second sample barcode and Illumina TruSeq adapters were introduced in the second step. Sequencing of libraries was performed on an Illumina NovaSeq with 2 x 150 bp paired-end reads. On the authors' methods: The reads were demultiplexed and collapsed into UMI-guided consensus sequences using migec v1.2.7. Using mixcr v2.1.11, UMI consensuses were aligned to TRA and TRB V and J templates and then assembled into clonotypes. Expanded or contracted clonotypes were those called significant by both edgeR and NoisET, with noise models trained on biological replicates. edgeR calls used a false discovery rate-adjusted p below 0.01 and a log2 fold-change threshold of 1. As an exploratory analysis of dynamics, PCA with hierarchical clustering was applied to max-normalized trajectories of the 1000 most abundant clonotypes. Separately sequenced CD4+ and CD8+ repertoires were used to assign a CD4 or CD8 phenotype to each responding clone. TCRdb reprocessed the public reads (quality trimming at Q25 with fastp, clone calling with MiXCR) and kept in-frame beta chains. Each record represents a unique CDR3 protein, reported with the most common genes and DNA among its rows. These V and J calls are TCRdb output, not the study's own analysis. A total of about 100,000 distinct CDR3 sequences appear in this sample, over 15% of them only once. 5% to 7% of the sample is held by the ten biggest clonotypes.

Regarding this clonotype: No antigen is known for it. It has no much larger one-base neighbor in the sample; base qualities were not kept.

Study-level results and caveats: Some responding clones were detected in pre-infection memory, which suggested that pre-existing cross-reactive memory T cells had joined the SARS-CoV-2 response. Clones contracting from day 15 to 85 had balanced CD4/CD8 phenotypes, while a second wave expanding from day 15 to 37 was biased towards CD4+. The study included only a couple of mild cases, and larger cohorts that include severe cases with pre-infection samples were judged to be necessary. SARS-CoV-2 specificity of the second-wave clones peaking on day 37 was not confirmed. Contracting CD4+ clones were located mainly in the CM and EM memory subsets, whereas CD8+ clones were found to be enriched in EMRA.

Relative to germline, V is missing 6 bases and J is missing 8 bases, with 16 bases of the junction outside any gene match. CDR1 and CDR2 (SNHLY, FYNNEI) derive from the germline V gene. The CDR3, from cysteine to phenylalanine, totals 16 residues. Solely the CDR3 DNA is kept, with 48 bases framed from the first base. PBMCs were isolated by Ficoll-Paque density gradient centrifugation. This TCR derives from a young man who had mild COVID-19 (a few samples of this study predate the infection). The sample titles of this study are shuffled in the database, so cell type and time point are left out; the donor was told from shared clones. The rearrangement combines TRBV2 with TRBJ1-2; TRBD1 matches 9 bases in the middle. Sequenced: PBMCs or a T cell subset sorted from them (not recorded which). The nucleotides are TGTGCCAGCAGAGACTACCGGGACAGGGTAACGCAGGGCTACACCTTC. It encodes CASRDYRDRVTQGYTF.